The sequence of this T cell receptor (beta chain) was determined in a study of early stage breast cancer tumors. Notes on the study in general: Functional markers like CD4, CD8 and FOXP3 were missed in bulk sequencing. Most shared enriched TCRB sequences were commonly generated ones.

Here immunoSEQ multiplex PCR was the method, and the copy in TCRdb shows in-frame clones only, minus some. The sample yields 9,300 or so clones, 70% to 75% seen once. From germline, CDR1 is MNHNS and CDR2 SASEGT. CDR3 size: 13 residues. With V trimmed by 6 bases and J by 4 bases, 5 bases remained unmatched. Comments on this clone: Its specificity is unknown.

Sequenced sample: normal breast tissue next to the tumor. The rearrangement uses TRBV6-1 and TRBJ1-2; 7 bases agree with TRBD1. The origin of this receptor is a person between 60 and 70 years old with breast cancer. Here the CDR3 DNA reads TGTGCCAGCAGAGGCCGGGACAGCTATGGCTACACCTTC. This gives the protein CASRGRDSYGYTF.